Given below is one T cell receptor beta chain in context. The source of the sample is a study of cytomegalovirus exposure and HLA in healthy donors. Trimming cost V 2 bases and J 2 bases, with 10 bases left between them. CDR1 is KGHSH and CDR2 is LQKENI in the germline V gene. The CDR3 spans 15 residues. With 60 Vbeta and 13 Jbeta primers, the PCR was carried out. Clones were read by immunoSEQ multiplex PCR, and TCRdb kept only the in-frame ones, dropping some. The sample shows some 87,000 clones, around 85% of them seen only once. Sequencing was done on a sample of PBMCs. The source of this sequence is a man between 25 and 39 years old in good health and CMV-seronegative. The J gene is TRBJ1-5, the V gene TRBV18, with D unclear. The CDR3 loop reads CASSPAVGGNQPQHF. The CDR3 DNA reads TGTGCCAGCTCACCAGCGGTAGGCGGCAATCAGCCCCAGCATTTT.